This T cell receptor (beta chain) comes out of a study of blood T cell repertoires in COVID-19. Study-level information: COVID-19 samples collected from the United States, Italy and Spain covered acute and convalescent phases. Sources were T cells, B-cell-depleted T cells, or PBMCs; the material itself was cDNA or gDNA.

The V gene's germline CDR1 is LNHNV and CDR2 YYDKDF (reference sequence). V dropped 0 bases and J dropped 4 bases, with 6 bases sitting between them. The CDR3 loop spans 13 amino acids. Here immunoSEQ multiplex PCR was the method, and the copy in TCRdb shows in-frame clones only, minus some. The sample lists some 30,000 clones, approximately 86% seen once, with less than 30% in the top ten. The origin of this receptor is a human donor in a cohort sampled during active COVID-19. The sequenced sample consisted of peripheral blood. This rearrangement joins TRBV15 to TRBJ2-5; D unresolved. CDR3 coding DNA: TGTGCCACCAGCAGAGATGAGTTAGAGACCCAGTACTTC. This encodes CATSRDELETQYF.